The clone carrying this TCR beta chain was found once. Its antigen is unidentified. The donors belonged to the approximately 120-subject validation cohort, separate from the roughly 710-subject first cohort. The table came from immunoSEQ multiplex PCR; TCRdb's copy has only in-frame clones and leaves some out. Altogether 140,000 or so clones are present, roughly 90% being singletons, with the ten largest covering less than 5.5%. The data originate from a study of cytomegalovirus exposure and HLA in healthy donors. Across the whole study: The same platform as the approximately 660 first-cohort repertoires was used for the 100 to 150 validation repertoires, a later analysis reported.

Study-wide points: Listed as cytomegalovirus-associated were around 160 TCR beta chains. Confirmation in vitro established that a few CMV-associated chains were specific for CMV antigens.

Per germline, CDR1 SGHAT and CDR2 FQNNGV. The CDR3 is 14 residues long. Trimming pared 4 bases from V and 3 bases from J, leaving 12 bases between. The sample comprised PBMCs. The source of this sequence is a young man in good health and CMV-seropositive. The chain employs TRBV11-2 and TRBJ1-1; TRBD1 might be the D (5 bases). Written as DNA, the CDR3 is TGTGCCAGCAGCTGGAGGGGATCGGACACTGAAGCTTTCTTT. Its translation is CASSWRGSDTEAFF.